This T cell receptor (beta chain) was captured in a study of T-cell reconstitution after alpha-beta-depleted transplantation in children. Unique molecular identifiers tagged the TCRbeta library. TCRdb re-analysed the PCR reads in MiXCR, keeping a single row per CDR3 protein. The table has about 980,000 distinct CDR3 sequences, about 29% seen once; the top ten hold about 28%. Study results and limitations: T-cell numbers and diversity one year post-transplant derived largely from freshly generated T cells. Surviving recipient T cells and thymic progenitors underlay high day-60 TCRbeta diversity in some patients. About two months after transplant, alpha-beta T cells reportedly came from several hundred expanded graft clones.

This clonotype was found many times. The antigen is unknown. This sequence was found in a boy less than two years old who had a stem cell transplant for SCID, so the T cells may come from the graft donor. Specimen: PBMCs, mostly from graft donor cells, collected 360 days after TCRalphabeta/CD19-depleted stem cell transplant.

The CDR3, as DNA: TGTGCCAGCAGTTTTCTTGTCGCAGGGGGCCCCTACGAGCAGTACTTC. It yields the protein CASSFLVAGGPYEQYF. The J gene is TRBJ2-7, the V gene TRBV27, with 8 bases aligning to TRBD1. This CDR3 comprises 16 residues. In germline, CDR1 is MNHEY, CDR2 SMNVEV (reference sequence). The junction had 9 bases not matched to a gene; V was cut back by 3 bases and J by 2 bases.